A selection of T cell receptor beta chains follows, all from one sample in a study of T cell repertoires in cytomegalovirus infection. TCRdb re-derived calls from the reads in MiXCR, one entry per CDR3 protein. The profile shows 450,000 to 550,000 distinct CDR3 sequences, 16% of them singletons. The material sequenced was CD8+ T cells from PBMCs. All receptors come from a human donor in good health (CMV status not recorded). Some clones in this sample may be carry-over from other donors' samples. Each CDR3 is given with its conserved first and last residue. The order of the fields is clone size, V gene, CDR3 length, D gene, J gene, CDR3 DNA, CDR3 protein. A D gene is named only where the DNA matches it firmly. Clone size is shown for a subset of rows, as once, few, many or a class of expanded clone.

>few|TRBV27|16|-|TRBJ2-5
TGTGCCAGCAGTTTAATGCCCCTCCGGTCCCAAGAGACCCAGTACTTC
CASSLMPLRSQETQYF
>many|TRBV7-8|16|TRBD1|TRBJ1-1
TGTGCCAGCAGCTTAGCGGGGGGGACAGGGGCAGCTGAAGCTTTCTTT
CASSLAGGTGAAEAFF
>many|TRBV11-3|13|-|TRBJ2-7
TGTGCCAGCAGCTTCAAGGGATCCTACGAGCAGTACTTC
CASSFKGSYEQYF
>-|TRBV13|14|-|TRBJ1-5
TGTGCCAGCAGCTACGGACGGAGCAATCAGCCCCAGCGTTTT
CASSYGRSNQPQRF
>-|TRBV5-4|13|-|TRBJ1-1
TGTGCCAGCAGCCGGGATGGGGGGGATGAAGCTTTCTTT
CASSRDGGDEAFF
>-|TRBV5-5|15|-|TRBJ1-3
TGTGCCAGCAGCTTGAAGAGACCCTCTGGAAACACCATATATTTT
CASSLKRPSGNTIYF
>many|TRBV7-9|14|-|TRBJ1-3
TGTGCCAGCAGCCCCTTGGGGGGGCGGCACACCATATATTTT
CASSPLGGRHTIYF
>many|TRBV6-5|12|-|TRBJ2-1
TGTGCCAGCAGTCTCCCTCGAGGAATTTGGTTCTTC
CASSLPRGIWFF
>-|TRBV15|16|TRBD2|TRBJ2-3
TGTGCCACCAGCACCAGGACTAGCGGGGGTGTCGATACGCAGTATTTT
CATSTRTSGGVDTQYF
>-|TRBV5-1|16|TRBD2|TRBJ2-4
TGCGCCAGCAGCTTGGATGCGGGGGGGCCTCTGGACATTCAGTACTTC
CASSLDAGGPLDIQYF
>many|TRBV6-1|15|-|TRBJ1-3
TGTGCCAGCAGTGGGCTAGGCCTCCTGGGAAACACCATATATTTT
CASSGLGLLGNTIYF
>few|TRBV4-1|16|TRBD1|TRBJ1-2
TGCGCCAGCAGCCAAGGGACAGGGTATCCGCAAGGGGGCTACACCTTC
CASSQGTGYPQGGYTF
>few|TRBV20-1|15|TRBD1|TRBJ1-2
TGCAGTGCGTCCGGGACAGGGCAAGCTAACTATGGCTACACCTTC
CSASGTGQANYGYTF
>many|TRBV7-9|12|TRBD2|TRBJ2-7
TGTGCCAGCAGCCGGGGGGTCAACGAGCAGTACTTC
CASSRGVNEQYF
>-|TRBV6-5|16|-|TRBJ2-3
TGTGCCAGCAGTTACTCGATTTTACAGAGCACAGATACGCAGTATTTT
CASSYSILQSTDTQYF
>-|TRBV28|13|-|TRBJ1-1
TGTGCCAGCAGTTTGGAGGGCTTCCTTGAAGCTTTCTTT
CASSLEGFLEAFF
>-|TRBV7-9|16|-|TRBJ1-2
TGTGCCAGCAGCCCAAAGGGGACGACCGGGGACTATGGCTACACCTTC
CASSPKGTTGDYGYTF
>many|TRBV12-3/TRBV12-4|16|TRBD2|TRBJ2-1
TGTGCCAGCAGTTTCCAGCGGGGGGGGCTCAGGCGTGAGCAGTTCTTC
CASSFQRGGLRREQFF
>many|TRBV4-2|16|-|TRBJ2-7
TGTGCCAGCAGCCAAGATAACGTAGCCAGGGGCTACGAGCAGTACTTC
CASSQDNVARGYEQYF
>few|TRBV12-3/TRBV12-4|14|-|TRBJ1-1
TGTGCCAGCGCCCAACTGACTGGGAACACTGAAGCTTTCTTT
CASAQLTGNTEAFF
>-|TRBV9|17|-|TRBJ2-1
TGTGCCAGCAGCGTAAAAGGGCCGGGCCCCCCCTACAATGAGCAGTTCTTC
CASSVKGPGPPYNEQFF
>many|TRBV11-2|18|-|TRBJ1-6
TGTGCCAGCAGCTTAGACAGGGTTCTTAGCTCCTATAATTCACCCCTCCACTTT
CASSLDRVLSSYNSPLHF
>many|TRBV7-8|18|TRBD2|TRBJ2-4
TGTGCCAGCAGCTTAGGGACTAGCGGGGGCCTAGCCAAAAACATTCAGTACTTC
CASSLGTSGGLAKNIQYF
>-|TRBV7-3|15|-|TRBJ2-6
TGTGCCAGCAGTTCGATTAGTAGCGGGGCCAACGTCCTGACTTTC
CASSSISSGANVLTF
>many|TRBV7-9|12|-|TRBJ2-7
TGTGCCAGCAGCTACCCCTTGGGGGAGCAGTACTTC
CASSYPLGEQYF
>many|TRBV27|14|-|TRBJ1-2
TGTGCCAGCAGTTTGACCGGGGCTAACTATGGCTACACCTTC
CASSLTGANYGYTF
>-|TRBV12-3/TRBV12-4|14|-|TRBJ1-3
TGTGCAAGCAGGCCGGACAGCTATGGAAACACCATATATTTT
CASRPDSYGNTIYF
>few|TRBV27|13|-|TRBJ2-5
TGTGCCAGCAGTTTACAGGTCCAAGAGACCCAGTACTTC
CASSLQVQETQYF
>-|TRBV27|16|TRBD2|TRBJ2-1
TGTGCCAGCATGCCTAGCGGGTCCTTTTCCTACAATGAGCAGTTCTTC
CASMPSGSFSYNEQFF
>many|TRBV19|17|TRBD2|TRBJ2-2
TGTGCCAGTAAACCAGGGACTAGCGGGAGGGTGTACGGGGAGCTGTTTTTT
CASKPGTSGRVYGELFF
>many|TRBV6-6|16|-|TRBJ2-3
TGTGCCAGCACCCCCGCAGGGCGGGCCCCCACAGATACGCAGTATTTT
CASTPAGRAPTDTQYF
>-|TRBV7-9|16|-|TRBJ1-6
TGTGCCAGCAGCCAGCTCCAGGGGTCCTATAATTCACCCCTCCACTTT
CASSQLQGSYNSPLHF
>many|TRBV7-6|15|-|TRBJ1-5
TGTGCCAGCAGCTTGGAGGCAGGCTCTTATCAGCCCCAGCATTTT
CASSLEAGSYQPQHF